What follows is one TCR beta chain and its context. This CDR3 has 13 residues. V lost 0 bases and J lost 6, with 8 bases in between. CDR1 and CDR2 (germline): MNHEY, SMNVEV (reference sequence). The data derive from a study of blood T cell repertoires in COVID-19. Study details: Acute-phase and convalescent COVID-19 samples originated in the United States, Italy and Spain. The analysed material was cDNA or gDNA that came from T cells, B-cell-depleted T cells, or PBMCs.

TCRdb's table, derived via immunoSEQ multiplex PCR, lists solely in-frame clones and lacks some. The data show approximately 200,000 clones, about 80% seen once. Ages ranged from about 18 to 89 years, with residence in about two dozen US areas. The sequencing sample was made of PBMCs or T cells enriched from blood (not recorded which). The chain employs TRBV27 and TRBJ1-1, with D hard to call. The source of this sequence is a man in his forties who had recovered from COVID-19. CDR3 residues: CASSLSLGAEAFF. CDR3 DNA sequence: TGTGCCAGCAGTTTATCATTAGGAGCTGAAGCTTTCTTT.